The entry that follows covers one T cell receptor beta chain sequence. The antigen is undetermined. The data derive from a study of CD8 T cell repertoires and HIV-1 epitope variants. Study information: Epitopes were three Gag families plus Nef HW9 and YT9. The baseline condition was 1M T cells left uncultured. Study conclusions and caveats: Some 10 antigen-specific TCR beta clonotypes were found; over 5 seemed cross-reactive to variants. Nef KF9 drew about five clonotypes and HW9 one, without TAALDMSHF responses.

Using immunoSEQ multiplex PCR, the repertoire was profiled, and TCRdb retains in-frame clones only, with some absent. The sample includes approximately 90,000 clones, around 67% of them seen just once. Sequenced input: uncultured baseline CD8+ T cells from peripheral blood mononuclear cells (PBMCs). This clonotype was obtained from a male donor with HIV.

The CDR3 bases are TGTGCCAGCAGCCTCCTCCGGGACCCAAGAAGGGAGACCCAGTACTTC. This translates into CASSLLRDPRRETQYF. This chain links TRBV5-4 with TRBJ2-5; D assignment may be TRBD1 or TRBD2 (5 bases each). The germline V gene encodes CDR1 SGHNT and CDR2 YYREEE (reference sequence). This CDR3 is 16 amino acids long. V lost 4 bases to trimming and J lost 5 bases, with 21 bases between them.